The source of this T cell receptor beta chain is a study of tumor and adjacent non-tumor tissue in lung cancer. The wider study: Histology: under 15 adenocarcinoma, a couple of squamous cell carcinoma, 1 small cell lung cancer. Study observations and caveats: Tumor tissue had significantly higher TCR diversity than normal lung.

Only one count was recorded for this clonotype. Its specificity is not known. Given a much more abundant clone one base away, this may be a read error. Three rounds of nested PCR, following a modified ARM-PCR protocol, produced the TCRbeta library. TCRdb fed the multiplex PCR reads into MiXCR, producing one record per CDR3 protein. The data contain 130,000 or so distinct CDR3 sequences, 66% of them singletons. No cell sorting was done before RNA was extracted from the tissue. Newly diagnosed lung cancer patients had thoracic surgery in China, August–late 2014, without prior chemotherapy. The CDR3 length is 14 residues.

The chain combines TRBV12-3 or TRBV12-4 with TRBJ2-3; D ambiguous. The specimen was lung tumor tissue. The sequence was obtained from a man under 40 with non-small cell lung cancer. The CDR3 spells CGSSQRSTTDTQYF. CDR3 in DNA: TGTGGCAGCAGCCAAAGGTCGACCACAGATACGCAGTATTTT.